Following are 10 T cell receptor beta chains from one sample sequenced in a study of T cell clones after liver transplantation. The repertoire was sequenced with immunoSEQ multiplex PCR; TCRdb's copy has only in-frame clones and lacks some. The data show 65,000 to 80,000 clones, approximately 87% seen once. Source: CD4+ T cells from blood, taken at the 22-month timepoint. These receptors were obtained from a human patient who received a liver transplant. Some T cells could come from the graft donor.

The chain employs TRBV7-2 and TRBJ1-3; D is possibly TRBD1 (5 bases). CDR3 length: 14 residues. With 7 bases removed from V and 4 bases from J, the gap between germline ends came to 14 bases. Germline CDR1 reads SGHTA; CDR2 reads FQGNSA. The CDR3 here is CASTPARGGNTIYF. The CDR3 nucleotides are TGTGCCAGCACCCCGGCGAGGGGCGGAAACACCATATATTTT. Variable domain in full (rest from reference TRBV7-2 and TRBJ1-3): GAGVSQSPSNKVTEKGKDVELRCDPISGHTALYWYRQSLGQGLEFLIYFQGNSAPDKSGLPSDRFSAERTGGSVSTLTIQRTQQEDSAVYLCASTPARGGNTIYFGEGSWLTVV.

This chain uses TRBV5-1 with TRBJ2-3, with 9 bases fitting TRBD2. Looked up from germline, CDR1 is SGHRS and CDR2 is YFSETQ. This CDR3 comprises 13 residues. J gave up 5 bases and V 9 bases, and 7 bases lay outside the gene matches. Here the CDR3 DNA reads TGCGCCACCAAGCGGGGGGCCGGAGATACGCAGTATTTT. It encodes CATKRGAGDTQYF.

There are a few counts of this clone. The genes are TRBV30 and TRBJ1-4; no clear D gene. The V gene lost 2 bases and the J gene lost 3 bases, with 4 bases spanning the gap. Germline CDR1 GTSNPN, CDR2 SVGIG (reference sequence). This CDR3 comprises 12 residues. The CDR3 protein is CAWSPANEKLFF. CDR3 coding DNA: TGTGCCTGGAGTCCCGCTAATGAAAAACTGTTTTTT. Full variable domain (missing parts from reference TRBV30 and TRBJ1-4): SQTIHQWPATLVQPVGSPLSLECTVEGTSNPNLYWYRQAAGRGLQLLFYSVGIGQISSEVPQNLSASRPQDRQFILSSKKLLLSDSGFYLCAWSPANEKLFFGSGTQLSVL.

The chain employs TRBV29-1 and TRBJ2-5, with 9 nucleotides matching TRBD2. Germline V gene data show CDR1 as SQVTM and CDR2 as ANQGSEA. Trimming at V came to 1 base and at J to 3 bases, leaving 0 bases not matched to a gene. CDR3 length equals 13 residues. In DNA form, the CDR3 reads TGCAGCGTTGAAGCTAGCGGGAAAGAGACCCAGTACTTC. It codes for CSVEASGKETQYF.

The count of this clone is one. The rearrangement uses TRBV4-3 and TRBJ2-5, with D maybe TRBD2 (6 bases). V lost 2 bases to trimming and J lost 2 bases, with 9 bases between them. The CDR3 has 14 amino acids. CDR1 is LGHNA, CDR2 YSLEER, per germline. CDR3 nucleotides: TGCGCCAGCAGCCAACAAAGCGGGCAAGAGACCCAGTACTTC. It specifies CASSQQSGQETQYF.

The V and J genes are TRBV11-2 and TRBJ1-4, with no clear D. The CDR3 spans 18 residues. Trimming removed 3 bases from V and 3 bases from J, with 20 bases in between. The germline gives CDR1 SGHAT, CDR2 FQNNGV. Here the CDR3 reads CASSFSLFGQASNEKLFF. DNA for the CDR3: TGTGCCAGCAGCTTTTCCCTCTTTGGGCAGGCTTCTAATGAAAAACTGTTTTTT.

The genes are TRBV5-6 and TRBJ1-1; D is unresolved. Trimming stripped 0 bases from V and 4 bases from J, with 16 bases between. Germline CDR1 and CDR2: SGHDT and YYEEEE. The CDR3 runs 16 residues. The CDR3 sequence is CASSLGWGAAGTEAFF. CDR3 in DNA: TGTGCCAGCAGCTTGGGGTGGGGAGCAGCAGGCACTGAAGCTTTCTTT.

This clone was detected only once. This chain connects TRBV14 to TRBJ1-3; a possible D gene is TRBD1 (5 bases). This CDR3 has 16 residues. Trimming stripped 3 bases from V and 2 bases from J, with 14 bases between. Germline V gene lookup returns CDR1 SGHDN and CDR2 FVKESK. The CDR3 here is CASSHLKGVPGNTIYF. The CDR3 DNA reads TGTGCCAGCAGCCATCTTAAAGGGGTTCCTGGAAACACCATATATTTT.

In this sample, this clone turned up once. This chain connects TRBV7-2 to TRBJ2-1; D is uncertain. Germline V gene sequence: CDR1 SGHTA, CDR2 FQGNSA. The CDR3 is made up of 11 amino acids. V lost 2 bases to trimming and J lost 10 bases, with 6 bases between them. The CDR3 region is CASSLLEEQFF. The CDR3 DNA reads TGTGCCAGCAGCTTATTAGAAGAGCAGTTCTTC.

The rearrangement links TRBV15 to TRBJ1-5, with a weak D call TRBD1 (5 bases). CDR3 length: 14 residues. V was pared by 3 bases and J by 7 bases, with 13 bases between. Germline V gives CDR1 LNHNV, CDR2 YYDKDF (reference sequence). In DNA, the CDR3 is TGTGCCACCAGCAGCGGGGCGGTTGGCCAGCCCCAGCATTTT. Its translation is CATSSGAVGQPQHF.